This T cell receptor beta chain was recorded in a study of blood T cell repertoires in COVID-19. About the study: The United States, Italy and Spain provided the acute and convalescent COVID-19 samples. The analysed material was cDNA or gDNA that came from T cells, B-cell-depleted T cells, or PBMCs.

The germline gives CDR1 ENHRY, CDR2 SYGVKD. V trimming: 3 bases; J trimming: 8 bases; junction bases outside the gene matches: 5. The CDR3 spans 15 residues. The table lists this clone with a count of one. As handled by the study authors: Using reference gene primer amplification, nucleated cell counts were estimated. The protocol was immunoSEQ multiplex PCR, while the TCRdb copy is restricted to in-frame clones and leaves out a portion. V, J and clone size derive from that table, while D and trimming were established from the DNA sequence. This sample yields under 20,000 clones, of which around 80% are seen a single time; about 20% belongs to the top ten.

This receptor was identified in a man in his 60s with active or convalescent COVID-19. The sample consisted of peripheral blood. V usage is TRBV10-3 and J usage is TRBJ1-6; 9 nucleotides align to TRBD1. CDR3 region: CAISENRGRDSPLHF. The CDR3 nucleotides read TGTGCCATCAGTGAAAACAGGGGGCGGGATTCACCCCTCCACTTT.